This T cell receptor (beta chain) appears in the sequencing data of a study of cytomegalovirus exposure and HLA in healthy donors. PCR employed 60 Vbeta and 13 Jbeta primers. Method: immunoSEQ multiplex PCR; TCRdb's copy keeps in-frame clones and lacks some. The sample yields 200,000 or so clones, about 86% seen once. The CDR3 is made up of 14 amino acids. Input material: PBMCs. V and J are TRBV21-1 and TRBJ1-2; the D call TRBD1 from the table was never checked on the DNA. TRBV21-1 is assigned pseudogene status. This TCR derives from a woman between 18 and 29 years old in good health and CMV-seropositive. The CDR3 region is CASSYWDSRDGYTF. The CDR3 DNA reads TGTGCCAGCAGCTACTGGGACAGTCGGGATGGCTACACCTTC.